These 3 T cell receptor beta chains share one sample of origin, sequenced in a study of shared clonotypes between healthy human individuals. Here immunoSEQ multiplex PCR was the method, and the copy in TCRdb shows in-frame clones only, minus some. The sample contains around 700,000 clones, approximately 90% of which appear only once. Naive CD8 cells were CD45RO-negative, positively selected for CCR7, excluding terminally differentiated effector memory CD45RA+ cells. The source material was naive CD8+ T cells sorted from blood. The source is a man under 40 in good health.

The sample holds one count of this clone. This chain uses TRBV7-6 with TRBJ2-1; 13 bases match TRBD2. The V segment lost 5 bases and the J segment 7 bases; nucleotides outside the gene matches: 14. The CDR3 runs to 18 residues. The germline V gene has CDR1 SGHVS and CDR2 FNYEAQ. For the CDR3, the DNA is TGTGCCAGCAGCCCGGGACTAGCGGGGAATCCCTCGGGGAATGAGCAGTTCTTC. It translates to CASSPGLAGNPSGNEQFF. The variable domain in full, completed from reference TRBV7-6 and TRBJ2-1, reads GAGVSQSPRYKVTKRGQDVALRCDPISGHVSLYWYRQALGQGPEFLTYFNYEAQQDKSGLPNDRFSAERPEGSISTLTIQRTEQRDSAMYRCASSPGLAGNPSGNEQFFGPGTRLTVL.

The gene calls are TRBV7-5 and TRBJ2-7; TRBD1, the table's D call, was not compared with the DNA. TRBV7-5 corresponds to a pseudogene. This CDR3 has 15 amino acids. The CDR3 DNA is TGTGTCAGAAGCTTACCGCGACAGGGGACCTACGAGCAGTACTTC. This sequence encodes CVRSLPRQGTYEQYF.

The chain employs TRBV28 and TRBJ2-6; D is perhaps TRBD1 (5 bases). There are 15 residues in the CDR3. Trimming stripped 6 bases from V and 0 bases from J, with 9 bases between. The V gene's germline CDR1 is MDHEN and CDR2 SYDVKM. This CDR3 is CASSHDSSGANVLTF. For the CDR3, the DNA is TGTGCCAGCAGCCATGACAGCTCTGGGGCCAACGTCCTGACTTTC.